This paragraph covers one TCR beta chain sequence. A read error may explain this, as a much larger clone is one base away. The source of the sample is a study of regulatory T cells in long-lasting Graves disease. The time point denotes: newly diagnosed GD, antithyroid drugs for less than 3 months. TCR sequences were obtained from RNA taken from PBMCs. Investigators prepared the TCR beta libraries by applying iRepertoire HTBI primers and Arm-PCR of CDR3 regions. From the multiplex PCR reads, TCRdb called clonotypes with MiXCR, one entry per CDR3 protein. Seen here are about 450,000 distinct CDR3 sequences, about 15% observed once, and the top ten hold over 8.5%. A further study also used this sample, focusing on T cells in Graves' hyperthyroidism and ophthalmopathy.

Sequences were derived from peripheral blood mononuclear cells (PBMCs), sampled at new diagnosis, from a patient treated with antithyroid drugs. This clonotype originated in a woman in her thirties with Graves disease.

The chain's CDR3 is CANSLARVLGGGEQFF. The CDR3 DNA reads as TGTGCCAACAGCTTAGCGAGGGTATTAGGGGGCGGTGAGCAGTTCTTC. V gene TRBV7-8 combines with J gene TRBJ2-1; 7 bases line up with TRBD1. Per the germline V gene, CDR1 is SGHVS and CDR2 is FQNEAQ. The CDR3 contains 16 residues.